This T cell receptor (beta chain) was sequenced for a study of blood T cell repertoires in COVID-19. Authors' data handling: Estimates of nucleated cell counts were drawn from the amplification of reference gene primers. Assay: immunoSEQ multiplex PCR; the TCRdb copy retains only in-frame clones and omits some. The D gene and trimming were derived from the DNA, and the V and J assignments and clone size from that table. Of some 200,000 clones in the sample, around 86% were seen once. With 1 base removed from V and 6 bases from J, the gap between germline ends came to 8 bases. Germline V gives CDR1 SGHNT, CDR2 YENEEA. The CDR3 length is 13 residues. Recruited during active infection, patients (from Seattle) were subsequently followed longitudinally.

The source material was peripheral blood. V and J are TRBV11-3 and TRBJ2-3; D not resolved. This receptor was identified in a woman between 70 and 85 years old with COVID-19, enrolled during active disease. The CDR3 is CASSLGPLDTQYF. In DNA form, the CDR3 reads TGTGCCAGCAGCTTAGGGCCTTTGGATACGCAGTATTTT. Complete variable domain (other parts from reference TRBV11-3 and TRBJ2-3): EAGVVQSPRYKIIEKKQPVAFWCNPISGHNTLYWYLQNLGQGPELLIRYENEEAVDDSQLPKDRFSAERLKGVDSTLKIQPAELGDSAVYLCASSLGPLDTQYFGPGTRLTVL.